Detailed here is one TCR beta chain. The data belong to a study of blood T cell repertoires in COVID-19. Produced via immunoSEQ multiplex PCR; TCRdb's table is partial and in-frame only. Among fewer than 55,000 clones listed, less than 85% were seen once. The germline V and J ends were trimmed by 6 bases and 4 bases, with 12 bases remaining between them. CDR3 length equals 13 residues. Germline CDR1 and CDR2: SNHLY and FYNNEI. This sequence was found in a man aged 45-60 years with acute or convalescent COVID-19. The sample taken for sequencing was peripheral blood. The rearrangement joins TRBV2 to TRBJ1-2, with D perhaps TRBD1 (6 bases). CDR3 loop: CASREDSVYGYTF. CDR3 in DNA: TGTGCCAGCAGGGAGGACAGCGTCTATGGCTACACCTTC.